One T cell receptor beta chain is described in this entry. Unmatched junction bases numbered 4, after V lost 5 bases and J lost 3 bases. Germline loops: CDR1 SGHVS, CDR2 FNYEAQ. The CDR3 extends over 14 amino acids. Vbeta (60) and Jbeta (13) primers were used in the PCR. Clones were sequenced by immunoSEQ multiplex PCR, and TCRdb holds only the in-frame ones, with some missing. The sample includes 110,000 to 150,000 clones, 75% to 80% of them seen just once. Healthy bone marrow donors formed the donor group. These data come from a study of cytomegalovirus exposure and HLA in healthy donors. This TCR was recovered from a male donor in good health and CMV-seronegative. The genes are TRBV7-6 and TRBJ2-7, with 10 positions matching TRBD2. The material sequenced was PBMCs. Written as DNA, the CDR3 is TGTGCCAGCAGCGTAGGGACTAGCGACTACGAGCAGTACTTC. It yields the protein CASSVGTSDYEQYF.